These 9 T cell receptor beta chains originate from one sample sequenced in a study of regulatory T cells in long-lasting Graves disease. Through Arm-PCR of CDR3 regions and iRepertoire HTBI primers, TCR beta libraries were built. TCRdb reprocessed the multiplex PCR reads with MiXCR, giving one entry per CDR3 protein. Of roughly 610,000 distinct CDR3 sequences detected, roughly 15% appear once; the ten largest clones hold under 20%. Sample time point: newly diagnosed GD, antithyroid drugs for less than 3 months. The TCR library was made from RNA that had been extracted from PBMCs in TRIzol. This same sample was also part of a study on T cells in Graves' hyperthyroidism and ophthalmopathy.

The source was peripheral blood mononuclear cells (PBMCs), collected at new diagnosis, from a patient treated with antithyroid drugs. These receptors were taken from a woman younger than 45 with Graves disease.

This clonotype has just one count. This chain links TRBV6-2 or TRBV6-3 with TRBJ2-1; D possibly matches TRBD1 or TRBD2 (5 bases each). V lost 11 bases and J 8 bases, leaving 22 bases between the germline ends. Germline V gene sequence: CDR1 MNHEY, CDR2 SVGEGT. This CDR3 has 14 residues. CDR3 region: CASAVGTVKDEQFF. As DNA, the CDR3 is TGTGCCTCGGCGGTTGGGACGGTCAAAGATGAGCAGTTCTTC.

This clonotype was found many times. V and J are TRBV20-1 and TRBJ2-1; 7 bases match TRBD2. Trimming cost V 1 base and J 0 bases; bases outside gene matches: 6. Germline V CDR1 and CDR2: DFQATT, SNEGSKA (reference sequence). CDR3 length: 16 amino acids. The CDR3 region is CSARVQGGSSYNEQFF. The CDR3 nucleotides read TGCAGTGCTAGAGTCCAAGGCGGGAGCTCCTACAATGAGCAGTTCTTC.

Ten or more counts support this clonotype. One end of the junction is discordant with germline, which a read error may explain. The J gene is TRBJ2-7, the V gene TRBV5-1; D perhaps matches TRBD1 (5 bases). Germline loops: CDR1 SGHRS, CDR2 YFSETQ. The CDR3 contains 14 residues. The CDR3 DNA is TGTGCCAGCAGCCTTGGGGCAGGAACCTACGAGCAGTACTTC. This encodes CASSLGAGTYEQYF.

The chain joins TRBV10-3 to TRBJ2-2; D is uncertain. The ends were cut back, 10 bases at V and 5 bases at J, with 5 bases in the middle. The CDR3 covers 10 residues. CDR1 is ENHRY, CDR2 SYGVKD, per germline. CDR3 residues: CATGTGELFF. The DNA for the CDR3 is TGTGCCACCGGAACCGGGGAGCTGTTTTTT.

The chain couples TRBV9 to TRBJ1-2, with a weak D call TRBD1 (5 bases). The germline V gene encodes CDR1 SGDLS and CDR2 YYNGEE. CDR3 size: 14 residues. Deletions cut 6 bases from V and 2 bases from J, with 14 bases between. The DNA for the CDR3 is TGTGCCAGCAACCCGGGGGGGGGAAACTATGGCTACACCTTC. Protein sequence: CASNPGGGNYGYTF.

This clonotype was recorded at least ten times. This chain connects TRBV20-1 to TRBJ2-7, with 11 positions matching TRBD2. This CDR3 comprises 13 residues. Trimming at V came to 5 bases and at J to 3 bases, leaving 3 bases not matched to a gene. Germline V lookup: CDR1 DFQATT, CDR2 SNEGSKA (reference sequence). CDR3 protein: CSARGTSGYEQYF. Written as DNA, the CDR3 is TGCAGTGCTCGCGGGACTAGCGGCTACGAGCAGTACTTC.

This clonotype was seen many times. This chain connects TRBV28 to TRBJ1-2; tentatively, D is TRBD1 (5 bases). Germline CDR1 is MDHEN and CDR2 is SYDVKM. Trimming cost V 4 bases and J 0 bases, with 12 bases left between them. The CDR3 has 15 amino acids. CDR3 sequence (DNA): TGTGCCAGCAGTTCGGGGGTTTGGGCTAACTATGGCTACACCTTC. Translated, it gives CASSSGVWANYGYTF.

This clonotype was counted at least ten times. This chain connects TRBV12-3 or TRBV12-4 to TRBJ1-2; D perhaps matches TRBD1 (6 bases). The CDR3 extends over 14 amino acids. Deletions cut 6 bases from V and 4 bases from J, with 15 bases between. The CDR3 nucleotides read TGTGCCAGCAGCCCGGGGGCACAAAGCTATGGCTACACCTTC. Translation gives CASSPGAQSYGYTF.

The chain has TRBV20-1 and TRBJ2-2, with D perhaps given as TRBD1 or TRBD2 (6 bases each). The CDR3 is 15 amino acids. Trimming left V 3 bases short and J 6 bases short, with 17 bases between. Germline values: CDR1 DFQATT, CDR2 SNEGSKA (reference sequence). The CDR3 DNA follows: TGCAGTGCTAGCCGCGGCAGGAGGGGGGCCGGGGAGCTGTTTTTT. It is translated as CSASRGRRGAGELFF.